This TCR beta chain was sequenced for a study of OX40 agonist ivuxolimab in advanced cancers. Sequenced by immunoSEQ multiplex PCR; TCRdb stores in-frame clones only, minus some. The sample lists fewer than 90,000 clones, around 86% occurring once. The sample in question was CD4+ or CD8+ T cells sorted from blood, obtained in a trial of the OX40 agonist ivuxolimab. The TCR comes from an adult with an advanced solid tumor such as melanoma, head and neck, liver or kidney cancer.

CDR3 in amino acids: CASSEIRVGPQHF. CDR3 coding DNA: TGTGCCAGCAGTGAAATCAGGGTTGGGCCCCAGCATTTT. The rearrangement uses TRBV2 and TRBJ1-5, with TRBD1 as a possible D gene (5 bases). The germline V gene has CDR1 SNHLY and CDR2 FYNNEI. CDR3 size: 13 residues. Trimming removed 2 bases at V and 9 bases at J, with 11 bases between.